Listed here is a single T cell receptor (beta chain). What it recognizes is unknown. This entry comes from a study of T cell responses to AZD1222 COVID-19 vaccine. The study's findings and limits: Clonal diversity may have been underestimated in mostly white British donors.

Here immunoSEQ multiplex PCR was the method, and the copy in TCRdb shows in-frame clones only, minus some. The sample carries approximately 270,000 clones, about 94% recorded once. Second doses that came at about 4 or about 12 weeks were put together. Trimming pared 1 base from V and 10 bases from J, leaving 11 bases between. Germline assignment: CDR1 SEHNR and CDR2 FQNEAQ (reference sequence). The CDR3 has 13 residues. The chain carries TRBV7-9 and TRBJ2-1; no firm D call. This material consisted of peripheral blood, taken 28 days after the second AZD1222 dose. The receptor was isolated from an adult who received the AZD1222 COVID-19 vaccine. CDR3 nucleotide sequence: TGTGCCAGCAGCTTAGTGACCGATGGGGAGCAGTTCTTC. Translated: CASSLVTDGEQFF.